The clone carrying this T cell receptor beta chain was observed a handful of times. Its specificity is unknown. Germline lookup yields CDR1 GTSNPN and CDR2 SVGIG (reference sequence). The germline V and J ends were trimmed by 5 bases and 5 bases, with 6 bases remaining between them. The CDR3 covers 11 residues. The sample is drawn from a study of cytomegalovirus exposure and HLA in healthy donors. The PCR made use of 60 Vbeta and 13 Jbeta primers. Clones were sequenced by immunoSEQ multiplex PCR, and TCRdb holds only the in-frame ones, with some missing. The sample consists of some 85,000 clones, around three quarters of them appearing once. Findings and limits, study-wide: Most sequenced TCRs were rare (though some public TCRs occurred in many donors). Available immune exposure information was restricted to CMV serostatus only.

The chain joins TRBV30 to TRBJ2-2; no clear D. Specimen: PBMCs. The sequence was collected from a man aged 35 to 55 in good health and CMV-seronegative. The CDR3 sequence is CAWCGTGELFF. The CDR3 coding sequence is TGTGCCTGGTGCGGAACCGGGGAGCTGTTTTTT.